One and the same sample provided the 18 T cell receptor beta chains below, sequenced in a study of blood T cell repertoires in COVID-19. Sequencing was performed with immunoSEQ multiplex PCR; in TCRdb, only in-frame clones are kept and a portion is missing. The table has roughly 66,000 clones, about nine tenths seen once. The material sequenced was peripheral blood. These receptors all stem from a human donor in a cohort sampled during active COVID-19.

This chain joins TRBV7-2 and TRBJ1-1; D might be TRBD1 (6 bases). Germline V gives CDR1 SGHTA, CDR2 FQGNSA. V shed 5 bases and J shed 6 bases, with 13 bases lying between them. CDR3 size: 13 residues. CDR3 DNA sequence: TGTGCCAGCAGCACCCGGGGGGGCTCTGAAGCTTTCTTT. Its protein is CASSTRGGSEAFF. Filled out from reference TRBV7-2 and TRBJ1-1, the complete variable domain reads GAGVSQSPSNKVTEKGKDVELRCDPISGHTALYWYRQSLGQGLEFLIYFQGNSAPDKSGLPSDRFSAERTGGSVSTLTIQRTQQEDSAVYLCASSTRGGSEAFFGQGTRLTVV.

V gene TRBV5-1 combines with J gene TRBJ1-6; D is ambiguous. The CDR3 has 15 residues. Germline CDR1 is SGHRS and CDR2 is YFSETQ. Trimming cost V 0 bases and J 6 bases, with 10 bases left between them. CDR3 loop: CASSLEASLNSPLHF. The CDR3 nucleotides are TGCGCCAGCAGCTTGGAAGCTTCACTTAATTCACCCCTCCACTTT.

This clone has just one count. The V call is TRBV7-9, the J call TRBJ2-2, with a tentative D call TRBD1 (6 bases). The V and J ends lost 4 bases and 4 bases respectively, with 13 bases between them. The germline V gene has CDR1 SEHNR and CDR2 FQNEAQ (reference sequence). This CDR3 has 15 residues. Written as DNA, the CDR3 is TGTGCCAGCAGCTGGGCAGGGGTACCCACCGGGGAGCTGTTTTTT. Translation gives CASSWAGVPTGELFF.

The genes are TRBV7-9 and TRBJ1-5; D ambiguous. This CDR3 has 15 amino acids. Trimming stripped 5 bases from V and 2 bases from J, with 13 bases between. Looked up from germline, CDR1 is SEHNR and CDR2 is FQNEAQ (reference sequence). CDR3: CASSPRGLGNQPQHF. The CDR3 nucleotides read TGTGCCAGCAGCCCACGGGGTTTAGGCAATCAGCCCCAGCATTTT.

This rearrangement joins TRBV10-2 to TRBJ1-2; 12 bases line up with TRBD1. The CDR3 runs to 17 residues. Germline CDR1 reads WSHSY; CDR2 reads SAAADI. J gave up 0 bases and V 10 bases, and 12 bases lay outside the gene matches. CDR3 bases: TGCGCCATTAAACCAGGGGACAGGGGGCGATCTAACTATGGCTACACCTTC. Its protein product is CAIKPGDRGRSNYGYTF.

The chain employs TRBV5-5 and TRBJ2-1; perhaps TRBD1 as D (5 bases). V dropped 0 bases and J dropped 5 bases, with 9 bases sitting between them. CDR1 SGHKS and CDR2 YYEKEE come from the germline V gene (reference sequence). This CDR3 region has 14 residues. This CDR3 is CASSLVGPDNEQFF. The DNA of the CDR3 is TGTGCCAGCAGCTTGGTGGGGCCCGACAATGAGCAGTTCTTC.

The chain links TRBV5-8 to TRBJ1-2; the D is unclear. V lost 2 bases, J lost 7 bases, and 12 bases lay in between. The germline gives CDR1 SGHTS, CDR2 YDEGEE. This CDR3 is built from 13 residues. DNA for the CDR3: TGTGCCAGCAGCTTTATAGCCTCCCGTGGCTACACCTTC. This encodes CASSFIASRGYTF.

V usage is TRBV28 and J usage is TRBJ2-7; 7 bases fit TRBD1. After removal of 6 bases from V and 3 bases from J, the junction contained 8 bases not matched to a gene. The length of the CDR3 is 14 residues. Germline CDR1 and CDR2: MDHEN and SYDVKM. The CDR3 region is CASRPRQGRYEQYF. In DNA form, the CDR3 reads TGTGCCAGCAGACCTCGACAGGGTCGCTACGAGCAGTACTTC.

This clone has just one count. The junction departs from the called germline gene at one end, perhaps through a read error. This chain uses TRBV29-1 with TRBJ2-3; D perhaps matches TRBD2 (5 bases). Per germline, CDR1 SQVTM and CDR2 ANQGSEA. The CDR3 runs to 14 residues. CDR3 DNA sequence: TGCAGCTTTGATTCTACTCGGGGAGCAGATACGCAGTATTTT. It codes for CSFDSTRGADTQYF.

J is TRBJ2-7 and V is TRBV28; the match to TRBD2 covers 9 bases. J was trimmed by 2 bases and V by 4 bases; bases with no gene match: 9. The CDR3 extends over 16 amino acids. Germline CDR1 reads MDHEN; CDR2 reads SYDVKM. CDR3 loop: CASSSSGLAYTYEQYF. The DNA of the CDR3 is TGTGCCAGCAGTTCCTCGGGACTAGCCTATACCTACGAGCAGTACTTC.

The chain couples TRBV3-1 (or the pseudogene TRBV3-2) to TRBJ1-2, with D possibly being TRBD1 (5 bases). This CDR3 contains 18 residues. Germline loops: CDR1 LGHDT, CDR2 YNNKEL (reference sequence). Trimming took 1 base from V and 0 from J, leaving 18 bases between them. CDR3 in DNA: TGTGCCAGCAGCCAAGTCACAGGCGCCCGAGCCCCTAACTATGGCTACACCTTC. Amino acids: CASSQVTGARAPNYGYTF.

The V call is TRBV7-3, the J call TRBJ2-1; 14 bases match TRBD2. Germline trimming cut 0 bases from V and 8 bases from J; bases unmatched to any gene: 6. Looked up from germline, CDR1 is SGHTA and CDR2 is FQGTGA. This CDR3 contains 17 residues. CDR3 amino acids: CASSLTSLTSGGDEQFF. Written as DNA, the CDR3 is TGTGCCAGCAGCTTAACGAGTCTGACTAGCGGGGGGGATGAGCAGTTCTTC.

The chain employs TRBV15 and TRBJ1-3, with 7 nucleotides matching TRBD1. The CDR3 length is 15 residues. CDR1 is LNHNV, CDR2 YYDKDF, per germline (reference sequence). The junction had 0 bases not matched to a gene; V was cut back by 1 base and J by 0 bases. CDR3 residues: CATSRGTGSGNTIYF. DNA for the CDR3: TGTGCCACCAGCAGAGGGACAGGCTCTGGAAACACCATATATTTT.

This sequence joins TRBV30 and TRBJ1-6, with D unclear. With 0 bases removed from V and 0 bases from J, the gap between germline ends came to 6 bases. Germline loops: CDR1 GTSNPN, CDR2 SVGIG (reference sequence). The CDR3 contains 15 residues. Here the CDR3 reads CAWSVRSSYNSPLHF. CDR3 nucleotide sequence: TGTGCCTGGAGTGTTCGGAGCTCCTATAATTCACCCCTCCACTTT.

This clone was observed once. The J gene is TRBJ1-6, the V gene TRBV27; TRBD1 might be the D (5 bases). CDR1 MNHEY and CDR2 SMNVEV come from the germline V gene (reference sequence). Trimming removed 2 bases at V and 0 bases at J, with 14 bases between. The CDR3 has 18 residues. The CDR3 DNA is TGTGCCAGCAGTTTAGGGCAGGGATGGAGCTCCTATAATTCACCCCTCCACTTT. Its protein product is CASSLGQGWSSYNSPLHF.

The DNA of the CDR3 is TGTGCCAGCAGCCCCCGCGGGTACGAGATGGAGACCCAGTACTTC. Amino acid sequence: CASSPRGYEMETQYF. The rearrangement joins TRBV7-3 to TRBJ2-5; a possible D gene is TRBD2 (5 bases). Looked up from germline, CDR1 is SGHTA and CDR2 is FQGTGA. The CDR3 is 15 amino acids. Trimming took off 5 bases at V and 5 bases at J, with 18 bases between the two ends. The full variable domain, its missing parts supplied by reference TRBV7-3 and TRBJ2-5, is GAGVSQTPSNKVTEKGKYVELRCDPISGHTALYWYRQSLGQGPEFLIYFQGTGAADDSGLPNDRFFAVRPEGSVSTLKIQRTERGDSAVYLCASSPRGYEMETQYFGPGTRLLVL.

V usage is TRBV7-2 and J usage is TRBJ2-1; D uncertain. V lost 5 bases and J 8 bases, leaving 13 bases between the germline ends. Germline assignment: CDR1 SGHTA and CDR2 FQGNSA. This CDR3 contains 13 residues. CDR3 region: CASSSRGRYEQFF. The CDR3 coding sequence is TGTGCCAGCAGCAGCAGAGGTCGGTATGAGCAGTTCTTC.

This chain connects TRBV7-9 to TRBJ2-3; D remains unclear. CDR3 size: 14 residues. From germline, CDR1 is SEHNR and CDR2 FQNEAQ (reference sequence). Trimming pared 1 base from V and 0 bases from J, leaving 5 bases between. The CDR3 coding sequence is TGTGCCAGCAGCTTAGGAGTCAGCACAGATACGCAGTATTTT. Translation: CASSLGVSTDTQYF.